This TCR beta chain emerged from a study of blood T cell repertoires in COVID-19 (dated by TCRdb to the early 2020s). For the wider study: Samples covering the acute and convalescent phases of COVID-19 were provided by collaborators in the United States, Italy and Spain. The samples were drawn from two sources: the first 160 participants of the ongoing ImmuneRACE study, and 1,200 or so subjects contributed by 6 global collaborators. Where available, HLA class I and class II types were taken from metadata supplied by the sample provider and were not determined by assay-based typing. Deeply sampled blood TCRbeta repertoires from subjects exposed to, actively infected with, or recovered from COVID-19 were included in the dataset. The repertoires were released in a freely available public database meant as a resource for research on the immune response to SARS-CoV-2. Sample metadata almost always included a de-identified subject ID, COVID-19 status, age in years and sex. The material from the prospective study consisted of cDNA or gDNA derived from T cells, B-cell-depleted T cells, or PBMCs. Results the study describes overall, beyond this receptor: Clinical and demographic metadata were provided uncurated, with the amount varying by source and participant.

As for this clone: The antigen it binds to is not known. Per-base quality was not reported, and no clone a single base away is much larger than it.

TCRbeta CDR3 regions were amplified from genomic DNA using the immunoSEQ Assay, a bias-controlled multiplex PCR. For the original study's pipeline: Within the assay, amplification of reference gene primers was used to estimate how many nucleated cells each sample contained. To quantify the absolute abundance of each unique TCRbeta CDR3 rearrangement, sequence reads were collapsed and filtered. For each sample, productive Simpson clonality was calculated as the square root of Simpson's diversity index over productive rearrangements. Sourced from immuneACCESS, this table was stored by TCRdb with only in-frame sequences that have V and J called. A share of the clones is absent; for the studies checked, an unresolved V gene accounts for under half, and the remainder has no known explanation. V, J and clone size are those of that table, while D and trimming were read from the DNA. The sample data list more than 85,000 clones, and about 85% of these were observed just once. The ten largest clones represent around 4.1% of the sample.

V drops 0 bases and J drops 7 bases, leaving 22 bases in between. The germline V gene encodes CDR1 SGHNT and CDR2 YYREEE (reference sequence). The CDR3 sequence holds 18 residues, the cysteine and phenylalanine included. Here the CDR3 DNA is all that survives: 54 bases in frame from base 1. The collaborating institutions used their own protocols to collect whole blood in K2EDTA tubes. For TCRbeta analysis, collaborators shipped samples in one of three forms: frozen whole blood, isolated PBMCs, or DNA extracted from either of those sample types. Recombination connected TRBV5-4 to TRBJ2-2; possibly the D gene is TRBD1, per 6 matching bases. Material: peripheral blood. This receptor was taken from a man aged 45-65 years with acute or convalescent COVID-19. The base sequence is TGTGCCAGCAGCTTGGCCCCGGCGGCTCAGGGGTCCGGCGGGGAGCTGTTTTTT. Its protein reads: CASSLAPAAQGSGGELFF.